These 12 T cell receptor beta chains share one sample of origin, sequenced in a study of graft-versus-host responses after intestinal transplantation. Their target antigens are unknown. This table comes from immunoSEQ multiplex PCR, and its TCRdb copy is limited to in-frame clones, with some not included. This table has about 110,000 clones, 90% to 95% appearing once. Specimen: unstimulated CD8+ T cells sorted from spleen or lymph node cells, collected before transplant. The source of these receptors is a human donor who was the organ donor for an intestinal transplant.

This chain connects TRBV6-1 to TRBJ2-7; 9 bases agree with TRBD2. With V trimmed by 2 bases and J by 3 bases, 11 bases remained unmatched. The CDR3 loop spans 17 amino acids. The V gene's germline CDR1 is MNHNS and CDR2 SASEGT. The CDR3 spells CASSESYRASGVYEQYF. The CDR3 region has the DNA TGTGCCAGCAGTGAATCGTATCGCGCTAGCGGGGTCTACGAGCAGTACTTC.

The chain recombines TRBV9 with TRBJ1-1; D gene unclear. Germline CDR1 and CDR2: SGDLS and YYNGEE. The V and J ends lost 0 bases and 1 base respectively, with 7 bases between them. The CDR3 loop spans 14 amino acids. The CDR3 DNA sequence: TGTGCCAGCAGCGTAGGCGTGGGGAACACTGAAGCTTTCTTT. It is translated as CASSVGVGNTEAFF.

This chain uses TRBV4-3 with TRBJ2-1, with 8 bases matching TRBD2. J was trimmed by 2 bases and V by 1 base; bases with no gene match: 7. The germline V gene has CDR1 LGHNA and CDR2 YSLEER. This CDR3 comprises 17 residues. This chain's CDR3 is CASSQAFSSGPYNEQFF. CDR3 coding DNA: TGCGCCAGCAGCCAAGCCTTTTCTAGCGGGCCCTACAATGAGCAGTTCTTC.

This chain uses TRBV2 with TRBJ2-7, with TRBD1 identical over 8 bases. The CDR3 contains 13 residues. The germline V gene has CDR1 SNHLY and CDR2 FYNNEI. After removal of 10 bases from V and 2 bases from J, the junction contained 7 bases not matched to a gene. The CDR3 region is CATKQGDTYEQYF. Written as DNA, the CDR3 is TGTGCCACCAAACAGGGGGACACCTACGAGCAGTACTTC.

The chain combines TRBV6-5 with TRBJ2-1; either TRBD1 or TRBD2 may fit D (6 bases each). The germline gives CDR1 MNHEY, CDR2 SVGAGI. The CDR3 is 16 amino acids. Trimming stripped 3 bases from V and 10 bases from J, with 22 bases between. This chain's CDR3 is CASSYFGGTPWREQFF. In DNA form, the CDR3 reads TGTGCCAGCAGTTATTTTGGCGGGACACCTTGGAGGGAGCAGTTCTTC.

The chain links TRBV13 to TRBJ2-1; no reliable D call. CDR1 is PRHDT, CDR2 FYEKMQ, per germline (reference sequence). Trimming left V 5 bases short and J 4 bases short, with 21 bases between. The CDR3 is 17 amino acids. CDR3 protein: CASSPAAESPLYNEQFF. As DNA, the CDR3 is TGTGCCAGCAGCCCGGCGGCAGAATCCCCTTTGTACAATGAGCAGTTCTTC.

This chain joins TRBV28 and TRBJ2-5; TRBD2 might be the D (5 bases). TRBJ2-7 matches the DNA end more closely, so the J call is doubtful. The CDR3 runs 14 residues. Germline V gene sequence: CDR1 MDHEN, CDR2 SYDVKM. The CDR3 loop reads CASRSSGSRYEQYF. The CDR3 DNA reads TGTGCCAGCAGGTCCTCGGGATCCCGGTACGAGCAGTACTTC.

CDR3 sequence reads: CAISEYGTGPYEQYF. The DNA of the CDR3 is TGTGCCATCAGTGAGTACGGGACAGGCCCCTACGAGCAGTACTTC. The chain couples TRBV10-3 to TRBJ2-7; 8 bases map to TRBD1. With 1 base clipped from V and 2 bases from J, the junction kept 4 bases outside the gene matches. The CDR3 length is 15 residues. Germline CDR1 is ENHRY and CDR2 is SYGVKD.

The chain is built from TRBV5-1 and TRBJ2-7; D might be TRBD1 or TRBD2, each matching 5 bases. Trimming pared 2 bases from V and 0 bases from J, leaving 12 bases between. The CDR3 runs 15 residues. The V gene's germline CDR1 is SGHRS and CDR2 YFSETQ. The CDR3 loop reads CASSFLGRYSYEQYF. For the CDR3, the DNA is TGCGCCAGCAGCTTTCTGGGACGGTACTCCTACGAGCAGTACTTC.

This chain uses TRBV30 with TRBJ2-7; D may be TRBD1 or TRBD2 (5 bases each). Germline V gene data show CDR1 as GTSNPN and CDR2 as SVGIG (reference sequence). Trimming stripped 5 bases from V and 7 bases from J, with 18 bases between. The CDR3 consists of 13 residues. The CDR3 DNA is TGTGCCTGGGGACCCGGGACGGCTTTGGAGCAGTACTTC. This encodes CAWGPGTALEQYF.

This clone was observed a single time. V usage is TRBV29-1 and J usage is TRBJ2-5, with D possibly being TRBD2 (6 bases). CDR1 and CDR2 (germline): SQVTM, ANQGSEA. This CDR3 comprises 14 residues. Trimming left V 3 bases short and J 5 bases short, with 16 bases between. DNA for the CDR3: TGCAGCGTTGAGGACGGGACTGGCTGGGAGACCCAGTACTTC. Translating gives CSVEDGTGWETQYF.

The chain uses TRBV4-1 and TRBJ2-5, with D perhaps TRBD1 (6 bases). The germline CDR1 and CDR2 sequences are MGHRA and YSYEKL. Trimming pared 4 bases from V and 3 bases from J, leaving 18 bases between. The length of the CDR3 is 16 residues. CDR3 in DNA: TGCGCCAGCAGCCCAAGAACAGGGAGTTTTGAAGAGACCCAGTACTTC. Its translation is CASSPRTGSFEETQYF.